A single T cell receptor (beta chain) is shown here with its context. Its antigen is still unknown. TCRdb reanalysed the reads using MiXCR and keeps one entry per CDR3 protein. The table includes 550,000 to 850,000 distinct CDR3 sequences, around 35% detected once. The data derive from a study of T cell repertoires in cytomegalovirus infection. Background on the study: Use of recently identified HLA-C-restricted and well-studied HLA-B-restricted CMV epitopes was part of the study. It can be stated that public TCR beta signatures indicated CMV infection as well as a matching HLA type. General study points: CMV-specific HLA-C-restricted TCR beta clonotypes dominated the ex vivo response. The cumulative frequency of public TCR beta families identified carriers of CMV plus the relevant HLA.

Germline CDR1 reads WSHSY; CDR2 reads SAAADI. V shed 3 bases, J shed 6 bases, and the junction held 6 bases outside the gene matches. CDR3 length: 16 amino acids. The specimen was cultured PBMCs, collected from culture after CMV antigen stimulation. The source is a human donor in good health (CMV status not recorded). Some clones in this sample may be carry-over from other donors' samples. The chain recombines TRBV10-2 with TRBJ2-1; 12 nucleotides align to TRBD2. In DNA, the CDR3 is TGCGCCAGCAGTGACCTAGCGGGAGGGGGGGCCAATGAGCAGTTCTTC. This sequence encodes CASSDLAGGGANEQFF.